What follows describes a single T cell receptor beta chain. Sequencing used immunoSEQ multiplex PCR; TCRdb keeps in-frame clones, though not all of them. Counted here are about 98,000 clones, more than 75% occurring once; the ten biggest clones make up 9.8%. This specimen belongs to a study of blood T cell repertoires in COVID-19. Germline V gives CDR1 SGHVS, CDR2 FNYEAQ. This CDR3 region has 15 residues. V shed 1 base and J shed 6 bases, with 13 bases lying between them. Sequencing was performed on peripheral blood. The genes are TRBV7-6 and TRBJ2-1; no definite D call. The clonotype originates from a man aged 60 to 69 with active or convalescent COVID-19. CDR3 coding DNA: TGTGCCAGCAGCTTAGTCGAGAATCGGGTCAATGAGCAGTTCTTC. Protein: CASSLVENRVNEQFF.